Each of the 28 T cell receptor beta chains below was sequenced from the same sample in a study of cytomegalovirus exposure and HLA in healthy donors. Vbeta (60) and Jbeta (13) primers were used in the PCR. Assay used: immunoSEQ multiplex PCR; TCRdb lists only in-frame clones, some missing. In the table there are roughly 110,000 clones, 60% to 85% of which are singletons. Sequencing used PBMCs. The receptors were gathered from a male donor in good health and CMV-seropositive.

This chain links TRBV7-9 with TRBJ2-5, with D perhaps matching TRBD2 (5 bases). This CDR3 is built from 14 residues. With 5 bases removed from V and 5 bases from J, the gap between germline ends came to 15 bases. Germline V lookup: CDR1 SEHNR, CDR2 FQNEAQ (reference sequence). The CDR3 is CASSPARRAETQYF. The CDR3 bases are TGTGCCAGCAGCCCAGCGAGGCGGGCGGAGACCCAGTACTTC.

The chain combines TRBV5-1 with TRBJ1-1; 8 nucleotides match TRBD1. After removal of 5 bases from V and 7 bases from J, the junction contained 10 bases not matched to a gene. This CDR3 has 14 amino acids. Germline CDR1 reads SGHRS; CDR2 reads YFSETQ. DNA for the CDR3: TGCGCCAGCAGTTCAAGGACAGGGCCCTATGAAGCTTTCTTT. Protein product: CASSSRTGPYEAFF.

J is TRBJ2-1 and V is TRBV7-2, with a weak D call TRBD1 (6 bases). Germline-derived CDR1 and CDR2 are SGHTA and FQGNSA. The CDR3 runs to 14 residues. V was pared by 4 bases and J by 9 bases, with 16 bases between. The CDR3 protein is CASSSPGVEVEQFF. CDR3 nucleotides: TGTGCCAGCAGCTCCCCAGGGGTGGAGGTTGAGCAGTTCTTC.

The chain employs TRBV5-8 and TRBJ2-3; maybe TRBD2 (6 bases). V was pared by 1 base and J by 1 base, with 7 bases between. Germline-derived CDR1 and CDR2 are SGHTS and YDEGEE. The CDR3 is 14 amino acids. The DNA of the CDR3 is TGTGCCAGCAGCTTGCGGGAGCGCACAGATACGCAGTATTTT. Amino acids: CASSLRERTDTQYF.

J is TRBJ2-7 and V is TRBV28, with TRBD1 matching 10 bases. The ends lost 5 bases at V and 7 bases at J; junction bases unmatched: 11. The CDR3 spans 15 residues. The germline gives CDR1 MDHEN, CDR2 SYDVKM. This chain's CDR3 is CASSPAGTGVWEQYF. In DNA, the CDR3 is TGTGCCAGCAGTCCCGCCGGGACAGGGGTTTGGGAGCAGTACTTC.

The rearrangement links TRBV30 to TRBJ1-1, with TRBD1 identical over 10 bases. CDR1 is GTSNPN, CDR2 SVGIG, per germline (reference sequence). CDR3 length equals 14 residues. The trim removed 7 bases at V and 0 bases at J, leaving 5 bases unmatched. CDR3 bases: TGTGCCTTCTCGGGACAGGGGATGAACACTGAAGCTTTCTTT. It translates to CAFSGQGMNTEAFF.

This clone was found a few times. CDR3 DNA: TGTGCCAGCAGCTTGCCAGAGGCAGGGGTCGGGGAGCTGTTTTTT. It is translated as CASSLPEAGVGELFF. The chain joins TRBV5-4 to TRBJ2-2; D perhaps matches TRBD1 (6 bases). This CDR3 contains 15 residues. Trimming shortened V by 1 base and J by 7 bases, and 14 bases separated the two germline ends. Germline values: CDR1 SGHNT, CDR2 YYREEE (reference sequence).

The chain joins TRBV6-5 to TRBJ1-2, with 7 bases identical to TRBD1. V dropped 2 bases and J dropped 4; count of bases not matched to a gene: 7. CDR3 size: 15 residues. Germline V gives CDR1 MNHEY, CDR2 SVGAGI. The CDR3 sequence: CASSYSRRDSYGYTF. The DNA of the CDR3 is TGTGCCAGCAGTTACAGTCGTCGGGACAGCTATGGCTACACCTTC.

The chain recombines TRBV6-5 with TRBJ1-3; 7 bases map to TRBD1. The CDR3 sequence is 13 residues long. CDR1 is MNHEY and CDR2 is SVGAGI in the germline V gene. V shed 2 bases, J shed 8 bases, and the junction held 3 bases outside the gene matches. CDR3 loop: CASSYGQGDTIYF. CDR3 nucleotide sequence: TGTGCCAGCAGTTACGGCCAGGGGGACACCATATATTTT.

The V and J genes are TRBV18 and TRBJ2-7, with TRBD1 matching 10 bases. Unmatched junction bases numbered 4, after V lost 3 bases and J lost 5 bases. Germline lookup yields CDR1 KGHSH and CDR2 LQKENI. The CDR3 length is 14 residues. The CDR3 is CASSPTGGTHEQYF. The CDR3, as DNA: TGTGCCAGCTCACCGACAGGGGGCACCCACGAGCAGTACTTC.

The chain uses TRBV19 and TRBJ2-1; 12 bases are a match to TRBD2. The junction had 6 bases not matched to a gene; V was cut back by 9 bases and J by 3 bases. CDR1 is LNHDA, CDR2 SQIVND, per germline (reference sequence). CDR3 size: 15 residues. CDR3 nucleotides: TGTGCCAGCGGACCGGGACTAGCGGGCTACAATGAGCAGTTCTTC. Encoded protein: CASGPGLAGYNEQFF.

This chain's CDR3 is CASSFRGAGGSPLHF. CDR3 bases: TGTGCCAGCAGTTTCCGGGGGGCTGGTGGTTCACCCCTCCACTTT. The V and J genes are TRBV28 and TRBJ1-6; perhaps TRBD1 as D (6 bases). The CDR3 runs to 15 residues. The germline gives CDR1 MDHEN, CDR2 SYDVKM. V gave up 3 bases and J gave up 9 bases, with 15 bases separating them.

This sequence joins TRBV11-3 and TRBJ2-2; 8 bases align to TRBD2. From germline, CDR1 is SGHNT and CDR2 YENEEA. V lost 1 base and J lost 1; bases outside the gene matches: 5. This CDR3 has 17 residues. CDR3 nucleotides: TGTGCCAGCAGCTTAGGTGGACTAGCAGGGAACACCGGGGAGCTGTTTTTT. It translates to CASSLGGLAGNTGELFF.

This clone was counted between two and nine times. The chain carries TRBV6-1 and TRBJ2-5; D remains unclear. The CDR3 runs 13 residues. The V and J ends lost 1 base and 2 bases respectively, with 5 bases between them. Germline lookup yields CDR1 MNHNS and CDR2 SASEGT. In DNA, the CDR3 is TGTGCCAGCAGTGAAGTAAATCAAGAGACCCAGTACTTC. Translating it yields CASSEVNQETQYF.

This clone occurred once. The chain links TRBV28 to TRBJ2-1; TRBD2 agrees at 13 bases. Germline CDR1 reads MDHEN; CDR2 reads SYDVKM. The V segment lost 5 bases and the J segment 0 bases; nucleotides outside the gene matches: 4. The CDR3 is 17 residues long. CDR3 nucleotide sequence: TGTGCCAGCAGTCTAACTAGCGGGAGGGCCTCCTACAATGAGCAGTTCTTC. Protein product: CASSLTSGRASYNEQFF.

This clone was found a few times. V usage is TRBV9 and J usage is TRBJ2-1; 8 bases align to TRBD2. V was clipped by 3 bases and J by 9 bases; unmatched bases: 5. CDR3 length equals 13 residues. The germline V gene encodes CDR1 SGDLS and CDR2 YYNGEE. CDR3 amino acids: CASSAGTSGEQFF. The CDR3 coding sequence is TGTGCCAGCAGCGCGGGGACTAGTGGTGAGCAGTTCTTC.

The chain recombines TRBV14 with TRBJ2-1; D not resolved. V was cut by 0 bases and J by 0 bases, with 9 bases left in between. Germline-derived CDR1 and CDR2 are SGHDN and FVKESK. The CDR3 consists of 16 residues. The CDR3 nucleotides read TGTGCCAGCAGCCAAGATTTGCCTAGCTCCTACAATGAGCAGTTCTTC. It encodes CASSQDLPSSYNEQFF.

The CDR3 is CASSRQYTEAFF. The CDR3 region has the DNA TGTGCCAGTAGTAGGCAGTACACTGAAGCTTTCTTT. V gene TRBV19 combines with J gene TRBJ1-1; D is ambiguous. The germline V gene encodes CDR1 LNHDA and CDR2 SQIVND (reference sequence). V lost 4 bases and J lost 3, with 6 bases in between. This CDR3 is 12 amino acids long.

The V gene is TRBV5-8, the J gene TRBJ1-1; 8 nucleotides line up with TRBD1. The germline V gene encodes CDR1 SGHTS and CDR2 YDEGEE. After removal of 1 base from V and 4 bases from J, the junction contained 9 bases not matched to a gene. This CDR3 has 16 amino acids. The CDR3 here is CASSLPGQGSITEAFF. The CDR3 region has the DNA TGTGCCAGCAGCTTGCCAGGACAGGGTAGTATCACTGAAGCTTTCTTT. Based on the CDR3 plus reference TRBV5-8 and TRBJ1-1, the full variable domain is EAGVTQSPTHLIKTRGQQATLRCSPISGHTSVYWYQQALGLGLQFLLWYDEGEERNRGNFPPRFSGRQFPNYSSELNVNALELEDSALYLCASSLPGQGSITEAFFGQGTRLTVV.

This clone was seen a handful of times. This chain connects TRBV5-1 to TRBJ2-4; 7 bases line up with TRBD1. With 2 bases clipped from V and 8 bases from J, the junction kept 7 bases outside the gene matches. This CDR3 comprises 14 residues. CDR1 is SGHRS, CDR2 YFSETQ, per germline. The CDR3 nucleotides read TGCGCCAGCAGCTTAGAACAGGGGTTTGACATTCAGTACTTC. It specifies CASSLEQGFDIQYF.

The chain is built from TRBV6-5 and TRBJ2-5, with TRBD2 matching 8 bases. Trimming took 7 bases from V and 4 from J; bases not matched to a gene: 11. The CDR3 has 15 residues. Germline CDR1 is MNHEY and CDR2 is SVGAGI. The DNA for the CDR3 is TGTGCCAGCACTCAAACCCTCGGGGGGGCAGAGACCCAGTACTTC. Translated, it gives CASTQTLGGAETQYF.

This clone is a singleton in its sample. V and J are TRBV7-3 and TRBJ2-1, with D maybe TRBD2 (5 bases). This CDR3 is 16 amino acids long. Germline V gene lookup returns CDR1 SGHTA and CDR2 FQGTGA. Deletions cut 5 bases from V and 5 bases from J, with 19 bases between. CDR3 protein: CASSPQYRGWDNEQFF. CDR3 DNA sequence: TGTGCCAGCAGCCCACAGTACAGAGGGTGGGACAATGAGCAGTTCTTC. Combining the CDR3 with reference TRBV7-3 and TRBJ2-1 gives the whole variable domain GAGVSQTPSNKVTEKGKYVELRCDPISGHTALYWYRQSLGQGPEFLIYFQGTGAADDSGLPNDRFFAVRPEGSVSTLKIQRTERGDSAVYLCASSPQYRGWDNEQFFGPGTRLTVL.

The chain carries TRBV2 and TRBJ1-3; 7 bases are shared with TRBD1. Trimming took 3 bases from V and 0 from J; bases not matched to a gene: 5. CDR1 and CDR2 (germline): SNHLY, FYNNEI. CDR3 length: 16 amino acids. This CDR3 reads CASSDHRGYSGNTIYF. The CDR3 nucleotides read TGTGCCAGCAGTGATCACAGGGGATACTCTGGAAACACCATATATTTT.

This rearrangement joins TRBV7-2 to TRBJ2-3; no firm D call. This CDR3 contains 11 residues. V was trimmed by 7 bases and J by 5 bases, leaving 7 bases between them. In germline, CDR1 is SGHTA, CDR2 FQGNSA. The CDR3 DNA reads TGTGCCAGCAACATAAGAGATACGCAGTATTTT. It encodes CASNIRDTQYF.

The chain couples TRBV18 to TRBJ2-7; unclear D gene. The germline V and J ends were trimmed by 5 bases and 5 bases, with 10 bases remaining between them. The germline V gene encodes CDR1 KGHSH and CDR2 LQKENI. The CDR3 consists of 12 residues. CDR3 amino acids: CASSDLRNEQYF. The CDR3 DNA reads TGTGCCAGCTCAGACCTCAGGAACGAGCAGTACTTC.

As DNA, the CDR3 is TGTGCCAGTAGTATTAAAGCCAGGGGTAACACCGGGGAGCTGTTTTTT. Its protein is CASSIKARGNTGELFF. V and J are TRBV19 and TRBJ2-2; D perhaps matches TRBD1 (6 bases). Per the germline V gene, CDR1 is LNHDA and CDR2 is SQIVND (reference sequence). The CDR3 covers 16 residues. With 3 bases removed from V and 2 bases from J, the gap between germline ends came to 13 bases.

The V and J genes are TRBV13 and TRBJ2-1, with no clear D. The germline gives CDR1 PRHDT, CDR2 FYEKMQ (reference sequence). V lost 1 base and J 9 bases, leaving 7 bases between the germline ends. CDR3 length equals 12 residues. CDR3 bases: TGTGCCAGCAGCTTAGCGGGTACTGAGCAGTTCTTC. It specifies CASSLAGTEQFF.

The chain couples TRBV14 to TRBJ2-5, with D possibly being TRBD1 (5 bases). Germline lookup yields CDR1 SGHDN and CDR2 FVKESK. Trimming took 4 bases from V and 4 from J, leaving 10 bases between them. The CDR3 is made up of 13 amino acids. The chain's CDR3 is CASSPWTLETQYF. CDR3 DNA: TGTGCCAGCAGCCCGTGGACACTAGAGACCCAGTACTTC.